Below, 18 T cell receptor beta chains from the same sample are listed, as sequenced in a study of spatial heterogeneity in lung cancer. Study results and caveats: Mutation tallies in tumors tracked expanded intratumoral alpha and beta TCR counts.

MiXCR, applied by TCRdb to the 5' RACE reads, yields one record per CDR3 protein. The sample comprises 10,000 to 15,000 distinct CDR3 sequences, around 6.6% of which are singletons, and around 3.6% rests with the top ten. Their recognized antigens are unknown. The time point is: sample taken at primary tumor resection. Sequenced here: lung tumor tissue, sampled at surgery. The receptors here all came from a female donor with early-stage non-small cell lung cancer.

This clonotype was seen many times. V is TRBV12-3 or TRBV12-4 and J is TRBJ1-5; 9 bases match TRBD1. Losses at the gene ends were 7 bases for V and 4 bases for J; bases not matched to a gene: 5. This CDR3 is built from 14 residues. The CDR3 reads CASKGQGENQPQHF. The CDR3 DNA reads as TGTGCCAGCAAGGGACAGGGCGAAAATCAGCCCCAGCATTTT.

This clonotype has ten or more counts. The chain joins TRBV20-1 to TRBJ1-5; tentatively, D is TRBD1 (6 bases). The germline V and J ends were trimmed by 5 bases and 5 bases, with 13 bases remaining between them. In germline, CDR1 is DFQATT, CDR2 SNEGSKA (reference sequence). The CDR3 extends over 13 amino acids. The CDR3 DNA sequence: TGCAGTGCTCCGGACAGACCCCATCAGCCCCAGCATTTT. Its translation is CSAPDRPHQPQHF.

The V call is TRBV7-2, the J call TRBJ1-1; D is undetermined. This CDR3 has 14 residues. Per the germline V gene, CDR1 is SGHTA and CDR2 is FQGNSA. V lost 0 bases, J lost 1 base, and 6 bases lay in between. The CDR3 loop reads CASSLAGANTEAFF. The CDR3 DNA is TGTGCCAGCAGCTTAGCCGGTGCGAACACTGAAGCTTTCTTT.

This clonotype was recorded at least ten times. This rearrangement joins TRBV30 to TRBJ2-7, with D maybe TRBD2 (5 bases). This CDR3 region has 13 residues. V was clipped by 4 bases and J by 9 bases, with 19 bases between them. CDR1 GTSNPN and CDR2 SVGIG come from the germline V gene (reference sequence). This chain's CDR3 is CAWIGKNRPGQYF. CDR3 sequence (DNA): TGTGCCTGGATCGGGAAAAACAGACCGGGGCAGTACTTC.

CDR3 in amino acids: CASRGAYEQYF. For the CDR3, the DNA is TGTGCCAGCAGGGGGGCCTACGAGCAGTACTTC. The rearrangement links TRBV2 to TRBJ2-7, with D perhaps matching TRBD1 or TRBD2 (5 bases each). V lost 6 bases to trimming and J lost 2 bases, with 5 bases between them. This CDR3 has 11 residues. Germline CDR1 reads SNHLY; CDR2 reads FYNNEI.

A few counts support this clonotype. The chain is built from TRBV18 and TRBJ1-2; D call uncertain. Between the trimmed V and J ends, which lost 6 bases and 6 bases, there was a span of 17 bases. From germline, CDR1 is KGHSH and CDR2 LQKENI. CDR3 length: 14 residues. Here the CDR3 DNA reads TGTGCCAGCTCCAGCCGTCCCCTGGCTGATGGCTACACCTTC. The encoded protein is CASSSRPLADGYTF.

The table lists this clonotype with many counts. V and J are TRBV20-1 and TRBJ2-3, with 11 nucleotides matching TRBD2. Trimming at V came to 3 bases and at J to 2 bases, leaving 13 bases not matched to a gene. The CDR3 has 18 amino acids. In germline, CDR1 is DFQATT, CDR2 SNEGSKA (reference sequence). The CDR3 nucleotides are TGCAGTGCTAGGTTGTTAGCGGGAGGGTTCGGAAACACAGATACGCAGTATTTT. This sequence encodes CSARLLAGGFGNTDTQYF.

This chain links TRBV12-3 or TRBV12-4 with TRBJ1-5; 7 nucleotides agree with TRBD1. After removal of 8 bases from V and 1 base from J, the junction contained 11 bases not matched to a gene. CDR3 length equals 16 residues. CDR3 amino acids: CASRQMGGGSNQPQHF. CDR3 bases: TGTGCCAGCCGCCAGATGGGAGGGGGCAGCAATCAGCCCCAGCATTTT.

This clonotype was counted many times. The rearrangement joins TRBV28 to TRBJ2-3; 12 bases match TRBD2. V lost 2 bases to trimming and J lost 2 bases; unmatched junction nucleotides: 20. The germline V gene encodes CDR1 MDHEN and CDR2 SYDVKM. CDR3 length: 22 amino acids. The CDR3 loop reads CASSLGTGTSGPRLQSTDTQYF. The CDR3 coding sequence is TGTGCCAGCAGTTTAGGAACCGGGACTAGCGGGCCCCGCTTACAGTCCACAGATACGCAGTATTTT.

The chain recombines TRBV7-3 with TRBJ2-5, with D hard to call. Trimming took 1 base from V and 3 from J, leaving 9 bases between them. In germline, CDR1 is SGHTA, CDR2 FQGTGA. The CDR3 is 14 residues long. DNA for the CDR3: TGTGCCAGCAGCTTAAGTGGAAATAAAGAGACCCAGTACTTC. Translation gives CASSLSGNKETQYF. Complete variable domain (other parts from reference TRBV7-3 and TRBJ2-5): GAGVSQTPSNKVTEKGKYVELRCDPISGHTALYWYRQSLGQGPEFLIYFQGTGAADDSGLPNDRFFAVRPEGSVSTLKIQRTERGDSAVYLCASSLSGNKETQYFGPGTRLLVL.

This clonotype was found a few times. V is TRBV2 and J is TRBJ2-5; a weak D match, TRBD1 (5 bases). Trimming left V 3 bases short and J 2 bases short, with 13 bases between. Germline values: CDR1 SNHLY, CDR2 FYNNEI. This CDR3 region has 15 residues. The CDR3 bases are TGTGCCAGCAGTGACCAGGGCAAATCGCAAGAGACCCAGTACTTC. Amino acid sequence: CASSDQGKSQETQYF.

This clonotype was detected ten times or more. V usage is TRBV20-1 and J usage is TRBJ2-1, with 9 bases lining up with TRBD2. Looked up from germline, CDR1 is DFQATT and CDR2 is SNEGSKA (reference sequence). This CDR3 is built from 13 residues. Trimming at V came to 3 bases and at J to 8 bases, leaving 5 bases not matched to a gene. Here the CDR3 DNA reads TGCAGTGCTAGTCCTAGCGGGATTGATGAGCAGTTCTTC. It translates to CSASPSGIDEQFF.

This clonotype was found many times. The V and J genes are TRBV29-1 and TRBJ2-5; 12 bases are a match to TRBD2. The CDR3 totals 14 residues. From germline, CDR1 is SQVTM and CDR2 ANQGSEA. The V and J ends lost 6 bases and 5 bases, in that order; junction bases with no gene match: 7. The CDR3 sequence: CSVASGRARETQYF. CDR3 sequence (DNA): TGCAGCGTGGCTAGCGGGAGGGCCAGGGAGACCCAGTACTTC.

There are a few counts of this clonotype. The chain recombines TRBV28 with TRBJ1-4, with 11 nucleotides matching TRBD1. The CDR3 has 14 residues. Trimming cost V 6 bases and J 9 bases; bases outside gene matches: 6. Germline CDR1 MDHEN, CDR2 SYDVKM. CDR3 protein: CASRAGQGVQKLFF. The CDR3 DNA reads TGTGCCAGCAGGGCGGGACAGGGGGTACAAAAACTGTTTTTT. Full variable domain (rest looked up from reference TRBV28 and TRBJ1-4): DVKVTQSSRYLVKRTGEKVFLECVQDMDHENMFWYRQDPGLGLRLIYFSYDVKMKEKGDIPEGYSVSREKKERFSLILESASTNQTSMYLCASRAGQGVQKLFFGSGTQLSVL.

This clonotype was detected ten times or more. The V gene is TRBV6-2 or TRBV6-3, the J gene TRBJ1-5, with a possible D match to TRBD1 (6 bases). Germline assignment: CDR1 MNHEY and CDR2 SVGEGT. Trimming stripped 4 bases from V and 0 bases from J, with 10 bases between. The CDR3 totals 15 residues. The CDR3 coding sequence is TGTGCCAGCAGTTCCGGACAGAGTAGCAATCAGCCCCAGCATTTT. Translating gives CASSSGQSSNQPQHF.

This clonotype occurred many times. The chain links TRBV28 to TRBJ1-4; no firm D call. The germline V and J ends were trimmed by 3 bases and 5 bases, with 1 base remaining between them. Germline assignment: CDR1 MDHEN and CDR2 SYDVKM. The CDR3 runs to 11 residues. The CDR3 loop is CASSLNEKLFF. The CDR3 bases are TGTGCCAGCAGTTTGAATGAAAAACTGTTTTTT.

This clonotype was detected many times. The chain has TRBV29-1 and TRBJ2-5; D is perhaps TRBD2 (5 bases). The V gene lost 2 bases and the J gene lost 3 bases, with 10 bases spanning the gap. Germline CDR1 reads SQVTM; CDR2 reads ANQGSEA. This CDR3 region has 13 residues. The CDR3 sequence: CSVETRREETQYF. The CDR3 coding sequence is TGCAGCGTTGAAACAAGGCGGGAAGAGACCCAGTACTTC.

This clonotype was counted at least ten times. This chain joins TRBV10-3 and TRBJ2-5, with a tentative D call TRBD1 (5 bases). Germline CDR1 ENHRY, CDR2 SYGVKD. This CDR3 has 14 residues. Trimming cost V 3 bases and J 5 bases, with 13 bases left between them. The CDR3 loop is CAISESRAAETQYF. CDR3 nucleotide sequence: TGTGCCATCAGTGAAAGCAGGGCGGCGGAGACCCAGTACTTC.